These 7 T cell receptor beta chains were all obtained from the same sample, sequenced in a study of CXCR3-negative and CXCR3-positive naive CD8 T cells. UMI-labeled TRB cDNA libraries were prepared by 5' RACE. TCRdb reanalyzed the 5' RACE reads, giving one entry per CDR3 protein sequence and no DNA. The listing records over 100,000 distinct CDR3 sequences. The sample taken for sequencing was naive CXCR3- CD8+ T cells from blood. The sample's subset: CD45RO-CCR7+CD27+CD95- naive CD8+ T cells lacking CXCR3 (TNR3-). These receptors originate from a human donor in good health. Some clones in this sample may be carry-over from other donors' samples.

The J gene is TRBJ2-5, the V gene TRBV28; the D gene TCRdb calls, TRBD1, cannot be checked with no DNA. The CDR3 loop spans 13 amino acids. Per germline, CDR1 MDHEN and CDR2 SYDVKM. CDR3 in amino acids: CASRQEYQETQYF. The whole variable domain, remainder taken from reference TRBV28 and TRBJ2-5, is DVKVTQSSRYLVKRTGEKVFLECVQDMDHENMFWYRQDPGLGLRLIYFSYDVKMKEKGDIPEGYSVSREKKERFSLILESASTNQTSMYLCASRQEYQETQYFGPGTRLLVL.

The V call is TRBV5-1, the J call TRBJ2-7. CDR3 length: 14 residues. Germline-derived CDR1 and CDR2 are SGHRS and YFSETQ. The CDR3 sequence is CASSLGAGLYEQYF.

The chain employs TRBV6-1 and TRBJ2-6. The CDR3 is 18 amino acids. Per the germline V gene, CDR1 is MNHNS and CDR2 is SASEGT. CDR3 sequence: CASSEVGDWHSGANVLTF.

The rearrangement joins TRBV7-9 to TRBJ2-7; lacking DNA, the TRBD2 call made by TCRdb goes unchecked. The V gene's germline CDR1 is SEHNR and CDR2 FQNEAQ (reference sequence). The CDR3 is 15 amino acids. Here the CDR3 reads CASSRTSGSFHEQYF.

V usage is TRBV18 and J usage is TRBJ1-2. Germline CDR1 and CDR2: KGHSH and LQKENI. The CDR3 is 13 amino acids. CDR3 residues: CASSPPIAYGYTF. Looking up the rest from reference TRBV18 and TRBJ1-2 gives the full variable domain: NAGVMQNPRHLVRRRGQEARLRCSPMKGHSHVYWYRQLPEEGLKFMVYLQKENIIDESGMPKERFSAEFPKEGPSILRIQQVVRGDSAAYFCASSPPIAYGYTFGSGTRLTVV.

This chain uses TRBV15 with TRBJ2-3; TCRdb returns TRBD2, unconfirmable since there is no DNA. Per the germline V gene, CDR1 is LNHNV and CDR2 is YYDKDF (reference sequence). This CDR3 region has 15 residues. The chain's CDR3 is CATSRERVGTDTQYF. Supplemented by reference TRBV15 and TRBJ2-3, the full variable domain reads DAMVIQNPRYQVTQFGKPVTLSCSQTLNHNVMYWYQQKSSQAPKLLFHYYDKDFNNEADTPDNFQSRRPNTSFCFLDIRSPGLGDTAMYLCATSRERVGTDTQYFGPGTRLTVL.

The rearrangement uses TRBV5-1 and TRBJ2-1; TCRdb reports TRBD2, a call that lacks DNA to check it against. The germline CDR1 and CDR2 sequences are SGHRS and YFSETQ. The CDR3 has 15 amino acids. CDR3 in amino acids: CASSLWTSGMAEQFF.